This is a list of T cell receptor beta chains from one sample in a study of PD-L1 blockade in urothelial cancer. Sequenced by immunoSEQ multiplex PCR; TCRdb stores in-frame clones only, minus some. The table shows about 52,000 clones, with approximately 84% occurring only once. The sample was PBMCs, taken around atezolizumab (anti-PD-L1) treatment. The receptor set was obtained from a man in his forties with urothelial cancer. Each CDR3 is given with its conserved first and last residue. Each record gives: J gene, clone size, V gene, D gene, CDR3 DNA, CDR3 protein. A D gene is named only where the DNA matches it firmly. Clone size, where shown, is once, few, many, or a class for clones that have expanded.

>TRBJ2-7|NA|TRBV7-2|NA
TGTGCCAGCAGCGCCGACCAGTACGGAGGCTACGAGCAGTACTTC
CASSADQYGGYEQYF
>TRBJ2-1|NA|TRBV11-3|TRBD2
TGTGCCAGCAGCTTAGATGGGCGGGAGGGCCAGGATGAGCAGTTCTTC
CASSLDGREGQDEQFF
>TRBJ2-1|NA|TRBV30|NA
TGTGCCTGGAGTCGCCCTCAGCGGAGGGGTTCCTACAATGAGCAGTTCTTC
CAWSRPQRRGSYNEQFF
>TRBJ2-7|NA|TRBV5-6|TRBD2
TGTGCCAGCAGCTGGCGGACTAGCGGAACCTCCTACGAGCAGTACTTC
CASSWRTSGTSYEQYF
>TRBJ2-3|few|TRBV4-2|TRBD2
TGTGCCAGCAGCCAAGCTCGACTAGCGGGGGAGGATACGCAGTATTTT
CASSQARLAGEDTQYF
>TRBJ2-3|NA|TRBV6-1|NA
TGTGCCAGCAGTGAAGGGGCCGATACGCAGTATTTT
CASSEGADTQYF
>TRBJ2-2|NA|TRBV7-8|TRBD2
TGTGCCAGCAGCTTAAATCAAAGGACTAGCGGGTTCGCGAACACCGGGGAGCTGTTTTTT
CASSLNQRTSGFANTGELFF
>TRBJ2-1|NA|TRBV29-1|TRBD2
TGCAGCCGATTAGGTCCGGGAGGCGAGCAGTTCTTC
CSRLGPGGEQFF
>TRBJ2-7|NA|TRBV5-1|NA
TGCGCCAGCAGCTTGACAGTATACGAGCAGTACTTC
CASSLTVYEQYF
>TRBJ2-7|NA|TRBV5-1|NA
TGCGCCAGCAGCAAAGGGGGAGGGAACGAGCAGTACTTC
CASSKGGGNEQYF
>TRBJ2-5|NA|TRBV28|TRBD2
TGTGCCAGCAGCCATGGACTAGCGGGAGTATGGGAGACCCAGTACTTC
CASSHGLAGVWETQYF
>TRBJ2-5|NA|TRBV27|NA
TGTGCCAGCAGTTTCCTCCGGGGGTCGGGAGAGACCCAGTACTTC
CASSFLRGSGETQYF
>TRBJ1-5|NA|TRBV19|TRBD1
TGTGCCAGTAGTATCTTGGGACAGGGAGCGTTACAGCCCCAGCATTTT
CASSILGQGALQPQHF
>TRBJ1-1|few|TRBV7-2|NA
TGTGCCAGCAGCCTATACACTGAAGCTTTCTTT
CASSLYTEAFF
>TRBJ1-4|few|TRBV11-2|NA
TGTGCCAGCAGCTTAGATCGTTTTACGACGGGACTGTTTTTT
CASSLDRFTTGLFF